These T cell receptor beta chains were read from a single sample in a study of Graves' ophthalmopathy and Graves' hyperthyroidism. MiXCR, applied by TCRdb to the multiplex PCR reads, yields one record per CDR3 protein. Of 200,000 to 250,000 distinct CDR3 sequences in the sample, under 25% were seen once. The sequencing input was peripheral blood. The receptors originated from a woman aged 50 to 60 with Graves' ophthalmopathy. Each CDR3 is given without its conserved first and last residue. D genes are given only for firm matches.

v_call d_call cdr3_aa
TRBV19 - ASSIQGWDVSYEQY
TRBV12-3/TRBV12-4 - ASSLTGGSQPQH
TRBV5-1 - ASSFSWSYGYT
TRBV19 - ASSIFMEYQETQY
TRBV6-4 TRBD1 ASSDKRDRFMNTEAF
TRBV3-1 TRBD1 ASSRSGGLAEAF
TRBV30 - AWSHRGGYT
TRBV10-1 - ASSDGLARTYEQY
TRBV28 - ASGRARNYEQY
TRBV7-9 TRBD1 ASSLDRDRVYEQY
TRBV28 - ASSPPGQQGYT
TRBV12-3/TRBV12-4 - ASSPGYYNEQL
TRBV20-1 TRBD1 SARGQGEVNTEAF
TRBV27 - ASSFRGGQAEQY
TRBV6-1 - ASSEVGRGGYT
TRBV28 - ASNAPVSPGYGYT
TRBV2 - ASKNVRRDTEAF
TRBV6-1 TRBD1 ASRSTGSTEQY
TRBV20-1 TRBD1 SARAAQGAESPLH
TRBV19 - ASSTGLGANVLT
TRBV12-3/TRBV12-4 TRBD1 ASNLSRGPHATQY
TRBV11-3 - ASSLDQGRIYEQY